The 8 T cell receptor beta chains listed next were all sequenced from one sample in a study of shared clonotypes between healthy human individuals. The assay was immunoSEQ multiplex PCR, and TCRdb's table has in-frame clones only and misses some. The sample has 85,000 to 100,000 clones, about two thirds seen once. The material sequenced was memory CD8+ T cells sorted from blood. The subset: CD45RO+ cells pooled with CCR7-negative TemRA cells. The receptors stem from a man aged 25-45 years in good health.

This clone was detected ten times or more. The chain uses TRBV9 and TRBJ2-1; 8 nucleotides align to TRBD2. This CDR3 is 15 amino acids long. Germline trimming cut 0 bases from V and 8 bases from J; bases unmatched to any gene: 7. Germline V gene lookup returns CDR1 SGDLS and CDR2 YYNGEE. The DNA of the CDR3 is TGTGCCAGCAGCGTAGATGGAGCGGGAGCCGATGAGCAGTTCTTC. This gives the protein CASSVDGAGADEQFF.

The CDR3 loop reads CAAQGVNTEAFF. Written as DNA, the CDR3 is TGTGCCGCACAGGGGGTGAACACTGAAGCTTTCTTT. The chain combines TRBV27 with TRBJ1-1; 8 bases fit TRBD1. CDR3 size: 12 residues. V was pared by 11 bases and J by 0 bases, with 2 bases of the junction left unmatched. Germline assignment: CDR1 MNHEY and CDR2 SMNVEV (reference sequence).

This sequence joins TRBV5-6 and TRBJ2-3; 7 bases are shared with TRBD1. The V gene's germline CDR1 is SGHDT and CDR2 YYEEEE. The CDR3 consists of 12 residues. V shed 1 base, J shed 12 bases, and the junction held 5 bases outside the gene matches. The CDR3 coding sequence is TGTGCCAGCAGCTTGTCTTGGACAGGACAGTATTTT. Residues: CASSLSWTGQYF.

The gene calls are TRBV9 and TRBJ2-5; D is unresolved. V lost 3 bases to trimming and J lost 5 bases, with 5 bases between them. Per the germline V gene, CDR1 is SGDLS and CDR2 is YYNGEE. The CDR3 has 11 amino acids. DNA for the CDR3: TGTGCCAGCAGCGCCGTGGAGACCCAGTACTTC. Translated: CASSAVETQYF.

This sequence joins TRBV21-1 and TRBJ2-1; the D call TRBD1 from the table was never checked on the DNA. TRBV21-1 counts as a pseudogene. The CDR3 has 15 residues. CDR3 sequence: CASTPQGLNYNEQFF. The DNA of the CDR3 is TGTGCCAGCACCCCACAGGGGCTCAATTACAATGAGCAGTTCTTC.

The rearrangement joins TRBV10-1 to TRBJ2-1; unclear D gene. Trimming removed 3 bases from V and 4 bases from J, with 7 bases in between. This CDR3 has 13 amino acids. Germline V CDR1 and CDR2: WNHNN, SYGVQD (reference sequence). The CDR3 reads CASSDRRYNEQFF. The CDR3 nucleotides are TGCGCCAGCAGTGACAGAAGATACAATGAGCAGTTCTTC.

The chain carries TRBV4-1 and TRBJ2-3, with TRBD2 identical over 10 bases. The trim removed 5 bases at V and 0 bases at J, leaving 2 bases unmatched. The CDR3 is made up of 15 amino acids. Germline V gives CDR1 MGHRA, CDR2 YSYEKL. The CDR3 coding sequence is TGCGCCAGCAGCGGACTAGCGGCTAGCACAGATACGCAGTATTTT. It translates to CASSGLAASTDTQYF.

The count of this clone is one. This chain links TRBV6-1 with TRBJ2-3, with D possibly being TRBD2 (6 bases). V lost 0 bases to trimming and J lost 7 bases, with 17 bases between them. Germline CDR1 and CDR2: MNHNS and SASEGT. The CDR3 length is 16 residues. The CDR3 nucleotides are TGTGCCAGCAGTGAAGCGCAGGGCGGGGTGGGAAATACGCAGTATTTT. Protein: CASSEAQGGVGNTQYF.